The 11 T cell receptor beta chains presented below share a single source sample, sequenced in a study of T cells after yellow fever vaccination. TCRdb itself ran the 5' RACE reads through MiXCR, one entry per CDR3 protein. The table has hundreds of thousands of distinct CDR3 sequences, 9% to 15% seen once. The material sequenced was PBMCs, taken on the day of the yellow fever booster vaccination. The receptors originated from a man aged 30 to 45 who received the YFV17D yellow fever vaccine.

This clonotype was counted between two and nine times. This chain connects TRBV5-4 to TRBJ2-3; no definite D call. The germline V gene encodes CDR1 SGHNT and CDR2 YYREEE (reference sequence). The CDR3 extends over 14 amino acids. Trimming cost V 0 bases and J 5 bases, with 10 bases left between them. As DNA, the CDR3 is TGTGCCAGCAGCTTGGATGTTGGCGGAGATACGCAGTATTTT. It yields the protein CASSLDVGGDTQYF.

This chain links TRBV10-2 with TRBJ2-2; D unclear. V lost 5 bases, J lost 2 bases, and 12 bases lay in between. CDR3 length: 15 residues. Germline CDR1 WSHSY, CDR2 SAAADI. The CDR3 DNA is TGCGCCAGCAGTACCTGGTCCGAAAACACCGGGGAGCTGTTTTTT. Translated, it gives CASSTWSENTGELFF.

This clonotype has ten or more counts. The chain employs TRBV27 and TRBJ1-1; D is possibly TRBD1 (5 bases). The germline gives CDR1 MNHEY, CDR2 SMNVEV (reference sequence). The germline V and J ends were trimmed by 5 bases and 3 bases, with 19 bases remaining between them. The CDR3 runs 16 residues. As DNA, the CDR3 is TGTGCCAGCAGTCCTAAATCTCAGGGTCAGTACACTGAAGCTTTCTTT. Its protein product is CASSPKSQGQYTEAFF.

This clonotype showed up just a few times. The chain combines TRBV7-6 with TRBJ2-2; D unresolved. CDR1 is SGHVS and CDR2 is FNYEAQ in the germline V gene. The CDR3 loop spans 15 amino acids. The germline V and J ends were trimmed by 1 base and 6 bases, with 12 bases remaining between them. The CDR3 sequence: CASSLEALGAGELFF. As DNA, the CDR3 is TGTGCCAGCAGCTTAGAGGCGCTTGGTGCCGGGGAGCTGTTTTTT.

There are a few counts of this clonotype. The chain joins TRBV20-1 to TRBJ2-1; the match to TRBD2 covers 10 bases. J was trimmed by 6 bases and V by 3 bases; bases with no gene match: 5. The CDR3 has 14 residues. Germline CDR1 DFQATT, CDR2 SNEGSKA (reference sequence). The CDR3 reads CSASRRLAGNEQFF. CDR3 bases: TGCAGTGCTAGCCGTAGACTAGCGGGCAATGAGCAGTTCTTC.

Only a few counts were recorded for this clonotype. The chain has TRBV19 and TRBJ2-1, with 10 bases matching TRBD2. The CDR3 sequence is 15 residues long. CDR1 and CDR2 (germline): LNHDA, SQIVND (reference sequence). With 4 bases clipped from V and 4 bases from J, the junction kept 4 bases outside the gene matches. In DNA, the CDR3 is TGTGCCAGTAGTACTCTAGCGGGAGCGTACAATGAGCAGTTCTTC. Protein product: CASSTLAGAYNEQFF.

This clonotype turned up a few times. The genes are TRBV11-2 and TRBJ2-1; possibly TRBD2 for D (5 bases). From germline, CDR1 is SGHAT and CDR2 FQNNGV. This CDR3 region has 16 residues. With 0 bases removed from V and 8 bases from J, the gap between germline ends came to 17 bases. The CDR3 spells CASSLEPSRRYDEQFF. In DNA form, the CDR3 reads TGTGCCAGCAGCTTAGAGCCCTCCCGGAGGTACGATGAGCAGTTCTTC.

In its sample, this clonotype was seen a few times. The CDR3 sequence is CASSSFATDTQYF. In nucleotides, the CDR3 is TGTGCCAGCAGCTCCTTCGCGACAGATACGCAGTATTTT. The chain combines TRBV7-9 with TRBJ2-3; D gene uncertain. The CDR3 extends over 13 amino acids. CDR1 and CDR2 from the germline V gene are SEHNR and FQNEAQ (reference sequence). V shed 4 bases and J shed 3 bases, with 8 bases lying between them.

The rearrangement uses TRBV5-1 and TRBJ1-1; D is unresolved. Trimming took 1 base from V and 2 from J, leaving 6 bases between them. Germline CDR1 SGHRS, CDR2 YFSETQ. The CDR3 sequence is 13 residues long. The CDR3 sequence is CASSLTTNTEAFF. The DNA for the CDR3 is TGCGCCAGCAGCTTGACAACTAACACTGAAGCTTTCTTT.

J is TRBJ1-2 and V is TRBV12-3 or TRBV12-4, with D unresolved. The CDR3 has 14 residues. Trimming cost V 8 bases and J 4 bases, with 17 bases left between them. The CDR3 is CASSRVRGSYGYTF. The CDR3 coding sequence is TGTGCCAGCTCCCGAGTGCGCGGATCCTATGGCTACACCTTC.

J is TRBJ1-6 and V is TRBV7-2; a weak D match, TRBD1 (5 bases). V was cut by 5 bases and J by 9 bases, with 14 bases left in between. The CDR3 runs to 14 residues. Germline assignment: CDR1 SGHTA and CDR2 FQGNSA. This CDR3 reads CASSLRGESSPLHF. In DNA, the CDR3 is TGTGCCAGCAGCCTCCGGGGGGAGAGTTCACCCCTCCACTTT.